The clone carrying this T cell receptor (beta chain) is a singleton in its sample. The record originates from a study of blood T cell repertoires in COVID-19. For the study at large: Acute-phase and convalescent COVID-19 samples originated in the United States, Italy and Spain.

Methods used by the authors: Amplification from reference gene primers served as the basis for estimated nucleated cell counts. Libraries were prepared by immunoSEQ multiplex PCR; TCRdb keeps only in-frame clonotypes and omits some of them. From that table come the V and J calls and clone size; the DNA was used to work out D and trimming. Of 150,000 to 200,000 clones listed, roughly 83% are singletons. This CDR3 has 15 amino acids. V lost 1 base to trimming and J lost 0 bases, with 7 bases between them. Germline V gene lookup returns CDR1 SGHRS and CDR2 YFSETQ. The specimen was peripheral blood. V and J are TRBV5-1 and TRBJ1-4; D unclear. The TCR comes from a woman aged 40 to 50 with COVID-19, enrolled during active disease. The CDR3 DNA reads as TGCGCCAGCAGCTTGTACGGAGCAACTAATGAAAAACTGTTTTTT. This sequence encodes CASSLYGATNEKLFF.